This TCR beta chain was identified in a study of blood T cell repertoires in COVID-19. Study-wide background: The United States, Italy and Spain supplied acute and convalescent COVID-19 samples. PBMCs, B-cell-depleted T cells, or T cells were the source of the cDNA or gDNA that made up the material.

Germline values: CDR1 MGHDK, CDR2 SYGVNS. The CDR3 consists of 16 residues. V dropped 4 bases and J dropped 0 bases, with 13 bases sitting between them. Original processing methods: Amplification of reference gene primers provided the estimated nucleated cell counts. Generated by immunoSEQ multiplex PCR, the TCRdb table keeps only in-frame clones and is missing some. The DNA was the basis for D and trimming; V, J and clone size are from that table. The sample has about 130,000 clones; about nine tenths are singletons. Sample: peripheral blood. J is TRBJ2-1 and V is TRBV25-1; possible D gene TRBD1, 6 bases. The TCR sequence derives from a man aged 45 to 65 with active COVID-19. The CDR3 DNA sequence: TGTGCCAGCAGTGTGGACAGTTATAGCTCCTACAATGAGCAGTTCTTC. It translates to CASSVDSYSSYNEQFF.